This T cell receptor (beta chain) was recorded in a study of CD8 T cells in Susac syndrome. With random hexamers, reverse transcription was performed on about 0.5 to 1 ug of RNA. TCRdb re-called the immunoSEQ multiplex PCR reads with MiXCR, one entry per CDR3 protein. The sample includes around 280,000 distinct CDR3 sequences, about 92% of them seen just once. After removal of 5 bases from V and 1 base from J, the junction contained 11 bases not matched to a gene. From germline, CDR1 is SGHVS and CDR2 FNYEAQ. The CDR3 is made up of 18 amino acids. Negative isolation yielded the CD8+ and CD4+ T cells, while FACS enriched the TEMRA cells.

The receptor was derived from a human donor with multiple sclerosis. Sample: CD4+ T cells from PBMCs. The chain links TRBV7-6 to TRBJ2-6, with 7 bases aligning to TRBD1. The CDR3 here is CASSPLTGLSSGANVLTF. The CDR3 DNA reads as TGTGCCAGCAGCCCCCTGACAGGGTTGAGTTCTGGGGCCAACGTCCTGACTTTC.